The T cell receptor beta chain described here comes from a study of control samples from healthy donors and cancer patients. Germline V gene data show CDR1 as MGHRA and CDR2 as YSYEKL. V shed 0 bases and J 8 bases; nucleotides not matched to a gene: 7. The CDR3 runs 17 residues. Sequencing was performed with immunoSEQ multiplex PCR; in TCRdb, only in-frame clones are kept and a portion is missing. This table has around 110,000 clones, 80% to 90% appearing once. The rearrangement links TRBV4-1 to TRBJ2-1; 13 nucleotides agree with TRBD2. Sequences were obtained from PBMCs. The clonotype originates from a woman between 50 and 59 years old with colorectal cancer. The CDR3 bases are TGCGCCAGCAGCCAAGAACCACTAGCGGGAGGGCACCATGAGCAGTTCTTC. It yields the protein CASSQEPLAGGHHEQFF.